This T cell receptor beta chain was retrieved from a study of shared clonotypes between healthy human individuals. The germline V gene has CDR1 MDHEN and CDR2 SYDVKM. The CDR3 has 15 residues. V lost 4 bases and J 0 bases, leaving 7 bases between the germline ends. Data came from immunoSEQ multiplex PCR; TCRdb stores just in-frame clones and leaves some out. The sample records hundreds of thousands of clones, approximately 96% being singletons. CD45RO-negative CD8 cells positively selected for CCR7 made up the naive population, which excluded terminally differentiated effector memory CD45RA+ cells. The TCR sequence derives from a man aged 30 to 39 in good health. The specimen was naive CD8+ T cells sorted from blood. The gene calls are TRBV28 and TRBJ2-6; D remains unclear. CDR3 sequence: CASSSTNSGANVLTF. In DNA form, the CDR3 reads TGTGCCAGCAGTTCTACAAACTCTGGGGCCAACGTCCTGACTTTC.